This T cell receptor beta chain was captured in a study of T cell responses to AZD1222 COVID-19 vaccine. Study findings and constraints: Vaccine-related CD4 TCRs covered spike, predominating at 160-218 and 743-854. Among AZD1222 vaccinees, only five to seven were seropositive at baseline. Targets within unmutated variant regions were reportedly found for nearly half of spike-specific TCRs.

For this clone: The antigen is unknown.

Sequencing used immunoSEQ multiplex PCR; TCRdb keeps in-frame clones, though not all of them. The data hold approximately 150,000 clones, with approximately 94% observed a single time. Germline V gene sequence: CDR1 KGHSH, CDR2 LQKENI. The CDR3 is 13 amino acids. Between the trimmed V and J ends, which lost 5 bases and 4 bases, there was a span of 10 bases. The gene calls are TRBV18 and TRBJ2-3, with D unclear. This receptor was taken from an adult in good health. Source: peripheral blood, taken on day 0 of AZD1222 vaccination. CDR3 protein: CASSAYSPDTQYF. The CDR3 DNA reads TGTGCCAGCTCAGCATATTCCCCAGATACGCAGTATTTT.